The clone carrying this T cell receptor (beta chain) was observed a single time. Germline-derived CDR1 and CDR2 are MNHEY and SVGAGI. The V gene lost 2 bases and the J gene lost 4 bases, with 6 bases spanning the gap. This CDR3 comprises 12 residues. These data originate in a study of OX40 agonist ivuxolimab in advanced cancers. Some clones are missing from TCRdb's copy, which holds only in-frame ones; the method was immunoSEQ multiplex PCR. The table has roughly 73,000 clones, almost 90% seen once. The receptor comes from an adult with an advanced solid tumor such as melanoma, head and neck, liver or kidney cancer. Material: CD4+ or CD8+ T cells sorted from blood, obtained in a trial of the OX40 agonist ivuxolimab. This chain joins TRBV6-5 and TRBJ2-7; D is uncertain. The CDR3 sequence is CASSYDAYEQYF. CDR3 coding DNA: TGTGCCAGCAGTTACGACGCTTACGAGCAGTACTTC.